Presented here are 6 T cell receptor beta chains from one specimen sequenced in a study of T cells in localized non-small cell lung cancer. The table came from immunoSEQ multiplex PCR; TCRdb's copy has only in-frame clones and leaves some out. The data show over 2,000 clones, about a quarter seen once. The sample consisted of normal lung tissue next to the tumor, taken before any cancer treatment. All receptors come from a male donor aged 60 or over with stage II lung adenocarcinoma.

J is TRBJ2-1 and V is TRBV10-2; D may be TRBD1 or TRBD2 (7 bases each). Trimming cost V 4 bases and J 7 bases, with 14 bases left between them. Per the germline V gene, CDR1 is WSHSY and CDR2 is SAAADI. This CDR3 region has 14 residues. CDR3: CASSATGRENEQFF. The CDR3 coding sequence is TGCGCCAGCAGTGCGACAGGGAGGGAAAATGAGCAGTTCTTC.

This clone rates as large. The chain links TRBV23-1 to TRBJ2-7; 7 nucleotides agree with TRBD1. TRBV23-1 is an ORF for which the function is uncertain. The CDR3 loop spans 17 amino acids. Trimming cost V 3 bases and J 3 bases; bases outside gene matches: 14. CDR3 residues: CASSHTPGQKTHYEQYF. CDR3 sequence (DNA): TGCGCCAGCAGTCATACCCCGGGACAGAAAACCCACTACGAGCAGTACTTC.

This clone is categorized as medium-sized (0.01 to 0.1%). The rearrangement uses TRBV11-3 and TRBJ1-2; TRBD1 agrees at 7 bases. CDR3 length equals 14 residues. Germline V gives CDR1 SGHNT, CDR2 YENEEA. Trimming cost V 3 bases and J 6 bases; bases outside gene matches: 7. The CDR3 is CASSFVTGDDGYTF. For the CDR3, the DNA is TGTGCCAGCAGCTTCGTTACAGGGGACGATGGCTACACCTTC.

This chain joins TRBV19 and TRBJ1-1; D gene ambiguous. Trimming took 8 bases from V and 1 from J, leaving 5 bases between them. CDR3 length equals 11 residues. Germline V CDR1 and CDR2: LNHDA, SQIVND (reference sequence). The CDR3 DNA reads TGTGCCAGTGGGGAGAACACTGAAGCTTTCTTT. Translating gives CASGENTEAFF. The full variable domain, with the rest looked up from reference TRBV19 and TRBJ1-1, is DGGITQSPKYLFRKEGQNVTLSCEQNLNHDAMYWYRQDPGQGLRLIYYSQIVNDFQKGDIAEGYSVSREKKESFPLTVTSAQKNPTAFYLCASGENTEAFFGQGTRLTVV.

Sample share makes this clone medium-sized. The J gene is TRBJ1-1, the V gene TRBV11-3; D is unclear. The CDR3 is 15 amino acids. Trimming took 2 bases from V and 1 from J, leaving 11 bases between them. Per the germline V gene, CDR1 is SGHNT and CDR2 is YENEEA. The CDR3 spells CASSLNFAGNTEAFF. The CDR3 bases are TGTGCCAGCAGCTTAAATTTTGCAGGGAACACTGAAGCTTTCTTT.

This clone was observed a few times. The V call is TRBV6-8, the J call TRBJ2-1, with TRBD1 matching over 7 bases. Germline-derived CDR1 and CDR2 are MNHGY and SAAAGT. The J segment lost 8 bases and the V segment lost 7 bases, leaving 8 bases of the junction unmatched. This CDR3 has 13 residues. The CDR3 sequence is CASNGQVWDEQFF. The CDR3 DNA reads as TGTGCCAGCAACGGACAGGTATGGGATGAGCAGTTCTTC.